The sequence of this T cell receptor (beta chain) was determined in a study of blood T cell repertoires in COVID-19. Overall study: T cells, B-cell-depleted T cells, or PBMCs supplied cDNA or gDNA.

In the original analysis: How many nucleated cells were present was estimated from reference gene primer amplification. Measured with immunoSEQ multiplex PCR; TCRdb has only the in-frame clones, and not every one. The V and J calls and clone size are taken from that table; D and trimming were inferred from the DNA. The sample consists of about 130,000 clones, roughly 84% of them appearing once. Sequencing used peripheral blood. This sequence originates from a woman older than 75 with acute or convalescent COVID-19.

CDR3 nucleotide sequence: TGTGCCAGCAGCGGCGCGGGGTCCGTCGCTGAAGCTTTCTTT. Translation: CASSGAGSVAEAFF. The chain has TRBV9 and TRBJ1-1; D ambiguous. V lost 3 bases, J lost 6 bases, and 15 bases lay in between. Per germline, CDR1 SGDLS and CDR2 YYNGEE. The CDR3 is 14 amino acids.